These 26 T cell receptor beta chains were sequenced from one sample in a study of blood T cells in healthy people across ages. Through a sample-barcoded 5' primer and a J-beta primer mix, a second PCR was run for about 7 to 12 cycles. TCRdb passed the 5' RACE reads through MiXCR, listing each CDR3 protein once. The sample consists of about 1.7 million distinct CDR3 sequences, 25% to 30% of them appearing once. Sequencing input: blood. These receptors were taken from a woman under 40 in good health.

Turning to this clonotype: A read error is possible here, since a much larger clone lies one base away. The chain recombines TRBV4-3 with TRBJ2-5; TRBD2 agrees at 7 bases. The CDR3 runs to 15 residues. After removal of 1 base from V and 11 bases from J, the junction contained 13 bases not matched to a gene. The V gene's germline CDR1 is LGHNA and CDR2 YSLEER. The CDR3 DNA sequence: TGCGCCAGCAGCCAAGGTATTGCGGGAGCGCGGGAGCAGTACTTC. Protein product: CASSQGIAGAREQYF.

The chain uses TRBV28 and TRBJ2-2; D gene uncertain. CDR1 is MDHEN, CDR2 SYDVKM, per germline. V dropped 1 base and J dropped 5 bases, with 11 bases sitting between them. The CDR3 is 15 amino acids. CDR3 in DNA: TGTGCCAGCAGTTTATCAGGTCCCCCTACCGGGGAGCTGTTTTTT. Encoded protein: CASSLSGPPTGELFF.

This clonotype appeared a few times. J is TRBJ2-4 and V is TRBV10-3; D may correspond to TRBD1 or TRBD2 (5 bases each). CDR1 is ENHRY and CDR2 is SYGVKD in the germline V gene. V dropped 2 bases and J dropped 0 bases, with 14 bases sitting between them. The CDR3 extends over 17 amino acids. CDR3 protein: CAISEPRGRVAKNIQYF. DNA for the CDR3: TGTGCCATCAGTGAGCCCCGGGGCCGAGTAGCCAAAAACATTCAGTACTTC.

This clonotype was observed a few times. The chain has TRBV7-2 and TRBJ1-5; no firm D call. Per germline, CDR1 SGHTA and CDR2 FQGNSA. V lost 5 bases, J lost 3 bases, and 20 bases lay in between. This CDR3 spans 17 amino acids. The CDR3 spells CASSPDPPTRINQPQHF. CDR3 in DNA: TGTGCCAGCAGCCCAGACCCCCCGACAAGAATCAATCAGCCCCAGCATTTT. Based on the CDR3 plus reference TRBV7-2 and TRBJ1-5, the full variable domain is GAGVSQSPSNKVTEKGKDVELRCDPISGHTALYWYRQSLGQGLEFLIYFQGNSAPDKSGLPSDRFSAERTGGSVSTLTIQRTQQEDSAVYLCASSPDPPTRINQPQHFGDGTRLSIL.

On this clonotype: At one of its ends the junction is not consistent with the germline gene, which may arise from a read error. The CDR3 nucleotides read TGCACCAGCAGCCAAGAATCGTCAGACCAGAAAGCTTTCTTT. It translates to CTSSQESSDQKAFF. This chain uses TRBV4-3 with TRBJ1-1; D is undetermined. CDR1 and CDR2 from the germline V gene are LGHNA and YSLEER. CDR3 size: 14 residues.

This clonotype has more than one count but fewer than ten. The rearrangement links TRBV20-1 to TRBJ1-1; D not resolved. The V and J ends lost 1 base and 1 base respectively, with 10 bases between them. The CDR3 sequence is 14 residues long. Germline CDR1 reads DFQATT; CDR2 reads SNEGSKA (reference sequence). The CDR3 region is CSARAKVPNTEAFF. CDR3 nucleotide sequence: TGCAGTGCTAGAGCCAAGGTCCCGAACACTGAAGCTTTCTTT.

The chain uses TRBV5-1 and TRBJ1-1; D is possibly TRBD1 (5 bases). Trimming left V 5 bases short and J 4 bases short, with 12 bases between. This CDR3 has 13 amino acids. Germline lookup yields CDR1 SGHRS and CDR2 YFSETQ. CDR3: CASSPDGTTEAFF. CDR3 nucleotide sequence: TGCGCCAGCAGTCCCGACGGGACCACTGAAGCTTTCTTT.

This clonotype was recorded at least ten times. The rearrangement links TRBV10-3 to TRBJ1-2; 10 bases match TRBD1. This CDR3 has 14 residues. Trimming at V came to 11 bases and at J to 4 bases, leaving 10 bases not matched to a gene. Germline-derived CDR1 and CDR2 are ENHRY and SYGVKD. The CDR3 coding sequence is TGTGCCCTCGGACAGGGGGGACAAATCTATGGCTACACCTTC. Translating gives CALGQGGQIYGYTF.

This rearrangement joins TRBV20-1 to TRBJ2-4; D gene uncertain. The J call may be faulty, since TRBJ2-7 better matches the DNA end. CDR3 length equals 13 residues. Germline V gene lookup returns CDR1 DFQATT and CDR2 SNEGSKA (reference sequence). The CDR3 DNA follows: TGCAGTGCTAGAGAAAACCCCTGGGACGAGCAGTACTTC. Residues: CSARENPWDEQYF.

The CDR3: CASRGTEVYNEQYF. In DNA, the CDR3 is TGTGCCAGCAGGGGGACAGAGGTTTACAATGAGCAGTACTTC. This sequence joins TRBV2 and TRBJ2-7, with 7 nucleotides matching TRBD1. CDR3 size: 14 residues. Trimming removed 6 bases from V and 7 bases from J; junction bases left unmatched: 12. CDR1 is SNHLY and CDR2 is FYNNEI in the germline V gene.

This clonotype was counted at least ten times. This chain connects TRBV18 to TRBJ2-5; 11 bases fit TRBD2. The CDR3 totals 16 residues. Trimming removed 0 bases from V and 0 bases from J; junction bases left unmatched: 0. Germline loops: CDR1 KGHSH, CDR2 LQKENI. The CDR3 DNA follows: TGTGCCAGCTCACCACCGGGACTAGCGGACCAAGAGACCCAGTACTTC. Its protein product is CASSPPGLADQETQYF.

CDR3 protein: CSSTGTSRANEQFF. In DNA form, the CDR3 reads TGCAGTTCCACCGGGACTAGCCGGGCCAATGAGCAGTTCTTC. The chain recombines TRBV20-1 with TRBJ2-1; 9 nucleotides line up with TRBD2. Germline CDR1 reads DFQATT; CDR2 reads SNEGSKA (reference sequence). Trimming at V came to 8 bases and at J to 6 bases, leaving 11 bases not matched to a gene. The CDR3 length is 14 residues.

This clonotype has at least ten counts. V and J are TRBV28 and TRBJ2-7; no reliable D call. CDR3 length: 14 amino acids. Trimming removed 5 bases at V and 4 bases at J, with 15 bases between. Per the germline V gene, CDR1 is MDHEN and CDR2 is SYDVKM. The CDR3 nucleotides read TGTGCCAGCAGTATCTACCTCCGTGGGTACGAGCAGTACTTC. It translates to CASSIYLRGYEQYF. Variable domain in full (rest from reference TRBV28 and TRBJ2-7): DVKVTQSSRYLVKRTGEKVFLECVQDMDHENMFWYRQDPGLGLRLIYFSYDVKMKEKGDIPEGYSVSREKKERFSLILESASTNQTSMYLCASSIYLRGYEQYFGPGTRLTVT.

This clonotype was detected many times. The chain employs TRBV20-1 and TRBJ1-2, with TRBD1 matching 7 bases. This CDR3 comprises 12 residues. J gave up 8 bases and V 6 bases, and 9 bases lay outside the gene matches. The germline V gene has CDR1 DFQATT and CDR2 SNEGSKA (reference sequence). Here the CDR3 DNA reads TGCAGTGCCCCCGGGACAGCCGAAGGCTACACCTTC. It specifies CSAPGTAEGYTF.

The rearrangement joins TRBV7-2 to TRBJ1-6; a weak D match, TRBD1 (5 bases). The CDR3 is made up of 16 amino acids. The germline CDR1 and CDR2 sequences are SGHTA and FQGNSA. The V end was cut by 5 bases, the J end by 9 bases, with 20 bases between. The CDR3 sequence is CASSPGRTWGSSPLHF. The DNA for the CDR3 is TGTGCCAGCAGCCCGGGGCGAACATGGGGGAGTTCACCCCTCCACTTT.

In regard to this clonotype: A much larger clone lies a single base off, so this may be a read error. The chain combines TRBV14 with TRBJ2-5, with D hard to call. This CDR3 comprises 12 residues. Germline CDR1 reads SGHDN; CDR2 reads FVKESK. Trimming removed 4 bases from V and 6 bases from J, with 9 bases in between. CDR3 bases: TGTGCCAGCAGCCGGATAGCCAAGACCCAGTACTTC. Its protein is CASSRIAKTQYF.

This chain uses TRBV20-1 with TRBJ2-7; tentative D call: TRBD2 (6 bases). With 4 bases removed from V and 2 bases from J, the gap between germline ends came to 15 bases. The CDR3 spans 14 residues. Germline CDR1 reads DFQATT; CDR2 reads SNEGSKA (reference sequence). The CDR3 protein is CSATRDFLPYEQYF. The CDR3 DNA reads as TGCAGTGCTACCCGGGACTTCTTACCCTACGAGCAGTACTTC.

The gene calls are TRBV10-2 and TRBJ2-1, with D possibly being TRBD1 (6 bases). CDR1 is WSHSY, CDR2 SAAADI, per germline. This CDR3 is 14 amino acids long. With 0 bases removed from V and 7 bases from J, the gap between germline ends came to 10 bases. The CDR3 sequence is CASSESRTENEQFF. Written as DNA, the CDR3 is TGCGCCAGCAGTGAGTCGCGGACAGAGAATGAGCAGTTCTTC.

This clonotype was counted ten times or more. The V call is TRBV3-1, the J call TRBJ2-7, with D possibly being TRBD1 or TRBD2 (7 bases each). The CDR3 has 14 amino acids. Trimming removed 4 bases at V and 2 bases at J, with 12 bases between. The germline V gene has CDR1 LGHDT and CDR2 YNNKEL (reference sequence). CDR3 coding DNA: TGTGCCAGCAGCCGGGACAGCGGGACCTACGAGCAGTACTTC. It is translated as CASSRDSGTYEQYF.

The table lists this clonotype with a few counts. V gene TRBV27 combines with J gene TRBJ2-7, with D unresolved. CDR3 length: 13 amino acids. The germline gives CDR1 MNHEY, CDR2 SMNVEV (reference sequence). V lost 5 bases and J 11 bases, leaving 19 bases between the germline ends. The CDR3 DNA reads TGTGCCAGCAGTACTTGGGGTGCCTCAATGGAGTACTTC. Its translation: CASSTWGASMEYF.

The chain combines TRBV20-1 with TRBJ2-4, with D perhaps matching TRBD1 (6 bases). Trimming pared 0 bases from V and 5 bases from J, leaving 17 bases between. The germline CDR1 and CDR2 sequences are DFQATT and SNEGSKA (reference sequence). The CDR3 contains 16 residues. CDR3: CSARDFLRAGENIQYF. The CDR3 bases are TGCAGTGCTAGAGACTTCCTGAGGGCAGGGGAAAACATTCAGTACTTC.

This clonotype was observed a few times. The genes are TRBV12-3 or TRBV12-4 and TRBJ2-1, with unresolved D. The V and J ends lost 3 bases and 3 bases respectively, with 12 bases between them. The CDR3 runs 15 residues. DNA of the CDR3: TGTGCCAGCAGTTTGGGCCGGCAGAACTACAATGAGCAGTTCTTC. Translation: CASSLGRQNYNEQFF.

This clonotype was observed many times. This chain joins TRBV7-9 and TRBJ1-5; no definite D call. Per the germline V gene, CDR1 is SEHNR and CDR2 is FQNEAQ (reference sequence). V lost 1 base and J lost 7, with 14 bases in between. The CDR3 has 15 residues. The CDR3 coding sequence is TGTGCCAGCAGCTTAGGCGTCCCGTCGATCCAGCCCCAGCATTTT. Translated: CASSLGVPSIQPQHF.

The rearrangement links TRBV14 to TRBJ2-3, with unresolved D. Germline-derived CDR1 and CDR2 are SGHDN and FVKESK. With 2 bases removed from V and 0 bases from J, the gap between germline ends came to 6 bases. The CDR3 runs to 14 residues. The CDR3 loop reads CASSQMFSTDTQYF. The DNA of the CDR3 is TGTGCCAGCAGCCAAATGTTCAGCACAGATACGCAGTATTTT.

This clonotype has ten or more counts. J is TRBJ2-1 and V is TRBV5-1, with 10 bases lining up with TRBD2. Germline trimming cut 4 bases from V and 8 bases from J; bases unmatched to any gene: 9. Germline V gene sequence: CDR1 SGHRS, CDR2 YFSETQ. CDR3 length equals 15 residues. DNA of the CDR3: TGCGCCAGCAGCACAAGCGGGGGGGCCAGGTATGAGCAGTTCTTC. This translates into CASSTSGGARYEQFF.

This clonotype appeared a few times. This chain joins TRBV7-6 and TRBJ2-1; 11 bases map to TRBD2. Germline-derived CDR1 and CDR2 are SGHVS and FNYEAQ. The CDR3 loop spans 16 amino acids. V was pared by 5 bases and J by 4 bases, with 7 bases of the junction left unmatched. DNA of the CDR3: TGTGCCAGCAGCCCTCACTTAGCGGGGGGGTACAATGAGCAGTTCTTC. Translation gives CASSPHLAGGYNEQFF.